This TCR beta chain was recorded in a study of shared T cell receptors in the human thymus. The method was immunoSEQ multiplex PCR; TCRdb's version includes in-frame clones alone and lacks a portion of them. The table includes roughly 410,000 clones, 95% detected once. The CDR3 is 17 amino acids. After removal of 4 bases from V and 1 base from J, the junction contained 13 bases not matched to a gene. From germline, CDR1 is SGHNT and CDR2 YENEEA. The chain recombines TRBV11-3 with TRBJ2-7, with 7 positions matching TRBD1. Sequenced: thymocytes. The receptor comes from a human donor. CDR3 sequence (DNA): TGTGCCAGCAGCTCCTCGGCCGGGACAGATCTTTCCTACGAGCAGTACTTC. It encodes CASSSSAGTDLSYEQYF.